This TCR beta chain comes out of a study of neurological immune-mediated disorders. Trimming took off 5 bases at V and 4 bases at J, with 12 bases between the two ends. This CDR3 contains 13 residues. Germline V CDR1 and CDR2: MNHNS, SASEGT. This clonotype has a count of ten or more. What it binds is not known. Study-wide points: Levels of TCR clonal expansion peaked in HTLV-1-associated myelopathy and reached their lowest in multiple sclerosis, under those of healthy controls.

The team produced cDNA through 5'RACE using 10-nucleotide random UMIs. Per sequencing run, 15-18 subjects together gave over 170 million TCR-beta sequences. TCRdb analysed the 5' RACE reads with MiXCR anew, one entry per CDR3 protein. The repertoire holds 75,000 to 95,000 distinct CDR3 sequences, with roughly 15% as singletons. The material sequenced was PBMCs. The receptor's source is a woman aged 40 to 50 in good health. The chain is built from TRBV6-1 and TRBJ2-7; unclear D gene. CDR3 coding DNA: TGTGCCAGCAGTATTGCGCTCGAGTACGAGCAGTACTTC. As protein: CASSIALEYEQYF.